This entry lists 24 T cell receptor beta chains sequenced from one sample in a study of T cells after yellow fever vaccination. MiXCR was run by TCRdb on the 5' RACE reads, yielding one entry per CDR3 protein. The sample includes hundreds of thousands of distinct CDR3 sequences, roughly 14% of them seen just once. Here the sequenced sample was PBMCs, taken on the day of the yellow fever booster vaccination. These receptors came from a man aged 30-40 years who received the YFV17D yellow fever vaccine.

The chain has TRBV29-1 and TRBJ2-3, with D possibly called TRBD1 or TRBD2 (5 bases each). V was shortened by 7 bases and J by 2 bases, with 10 bases between the two germline ends. Germline V gene lookup returns CDR1 SQVTM and CDR2 ANQGSEA. The CDR3 totals 12 residues. The CDR3, as DNA: TGCAGCGAGGGACGGATCACAGATACGCAGTATTTT. It yields the protein CSEGRITDTQYF.

This clonotype has just a few counts. The chain is built from TRBV29-1 and TRBJ2-1, with D possibly matching TRBD2 (5 bases). There are 16 residues in the CDR3. V gave up 4 bases and J gave up 4 bases, with 20 bases separating them. Germline V gives CDR1 SQVTM, CDR2 ANQGSEA. CDR3 coding DNA: TGCAGCGTTGGATATGGCGCTTCCCCGGGGTACAATGAGCAGTTCTTC. Protein sequence: CSVGYGASPGYNEQFF.

The table lists this clonotype with a few counts. The chain is built from TRBV2 and TRBJ2-1; D might be TRBD2 (5 bases). The CDR3 consists of 16 residues. Germline values: CDR1 SNHLY, CDR2 FYNNEI. With 3 bases removed from V and 3 bases from J, the gap between germline ends came to 15 bases. The CDR3 sequence is CASSDATPRDYNEQFF. CDR3 coding DNA: TGTGCCAGCAGTGATGCGACCCCACGGGACTACAATGAGCAGTTCTTC.

The chain is built from TRBV7-8 and TRBJ2-1; TRBD2 aligns across 14 bases. The J segment lost 7 bases and the V segment lost 8 bases, leaving 13 bases of the junction unmatched. The germline V gene has CDR1 SGHVS and CDR2 FQNEAQ. The CDR3 spans 17 residues. This CDR3 reads CASPHPPGLAGANEQFF. The CDR3 DNA is TGTGCCAGCCCTCATCCTCCGGGACTAGCGGGAGCAAATGAGCAGTTCTTC.

In its sample, this clonotype was seen many times. V is TRBV12-3 or TRBV12-4 and J is TRBJ2-2; D not resolved. CDR3 length equals 13 residues. Trimming left V 3 bases short and J 1 base short, with 3 bases between. The CDR3 DNA reads TGTGCCAGCAGTTTTGAGAACACCGGGGAGCTGTTTTTT. Its translation is CASSFENTGELFF.

This clonotype was recorded a few times. The gene calls are TRBV5-1 and TRBJ2-5, with TRBD2 matching over 8 bases. The germline V gene encodes CDR1 SGHRS and CDR2 YFSETQ. Trimming took 9 bases from V and 2 from J; bases not matched to a gene: 15. The CDR3 totals 16 residues. CDR3 coding DNA: TGCGCCACCGCGGAGAGTAGCGGGACTAAGCAAGAGACCCAGTACTTC. Protein: CATAESSGTKQETQYF.

The chain employs TRBV10-3 and TRBJ1-1, with D possibly being TRBD1 (6 bases). Germline values: CDR1 ENHRY, CDR2 SYGVKD. The CDR3 is made up of 14 amino acids. Trimming left V 2 bases short and J 1 base short, with 8 bases between. The CDR3: CAISEATGNTEAFF. As DNA, the CDR3 is TGTGCCATCAGTGAGGCGACAGGGAACACTGAAGCTTTCTTT.

The genes are TRBV18 and TRBJ2-2, with TRBD1 identical over 7 bases. CDR1 and CDR2 from the germline V gene are KGHSH and LQKENI. The V and J ends lost 2 bases and 6 bases, in that order; junction bases with no gene match: 3. The CDR3 covers 14 residues. Here the CDR3 DNA reads TGTGCCAGCTCACCAACACAGGGGTCCGGGGAGCTGTTTTTT. Translating gives CASSPTQGSGELFF.

This clonotype was seen a handful of times. The J gene is TRBJ2-5, the V gene TRBV27; 7 nucleotides agree with TRBD2. This CDR3 contains 13 residues. CDR1 and CDR2 (germline): MNHEY, SMNVEV (reference sequence). The junction had 9 bases not matched to a gene; V was cut back by 7 bases and J by 7 bases. The CDR3 sequence: CASNYAGEGTQYF. The CDR3 DNA follows: TGTGCCAGCAACTACGCGGGAGAAGGGACCCAGTACTTC.

This clonotype was counted a few times. The rearrangement links TRBV6-2 or TRBV6-3 to TRBJ1-2, with no clear D. CDR1 MNHEY and CDR2 SVGEGT come from the germline V gene. The CDR3 runs 13 residues. Trimming removed 7 bases from V and 4 bases from J, with 13 bases in between. The CDR3 region has the DNA TGTGCCAGCACCTTCGAGGTCGGCTATGGCTACACCTTC. Protein sequence: CASTFEVGYGYTF.

The chain employs TRBV19 and TRBJ2-3; TRBD2 aligns across 10 bases. The CDR3 totals 15 residues. Trimming took 4 bases from V and 2 from J; bases not matched to a gene: 3. Germline lookup yields CDR1 LNHDA and CDR2 SQIVND (reference sequence). CDR3 coding DNA: TGTGCCAGTAGTACACTAGCGGGACTCACAGATACGCAGTATTTT. Its translation is CASSTLAGLTDTQYF.

The V gene is TRBV27, the J gene TRBJ2-7; unclear D gene. The V and J ends lost 5 bases and 4 bases respectively, with 15 bases between them. The CDR3 spans 14 residues. Germline V gives CDR1 MNHEY, CDR2 SMNVEV (reference sequence). The CDR3 DNA sequence: TGTGCCAGCAGTAAGTTACGGTCTGATTACGAGCAGTACTTC. Residues: CASSKLRSDYEQYF.

The gene calls are TRBV7-8 and TRBJ1-1; TRBD1 matches at 7 bases. Looked up from germline, CDR1 is SGHVS and CDR2 is FQNEAQ. The CDR3 totals 13 residues. Trimming removed 5 bases from V and 7 bases from J; junction bases left unmatched: 7. CDR3 amino acids: CASSLQGSVEAFF. The DNA of the CDR3 is TGTGCCAGCAGCCTACAGGGGTCCGTTGAAGCTTTCTTT.

The rearrangement joins TRBV28 to TRBJ2-7; 7 bases fit TRBD1. V lost 3 bases and J lost 0; bases outside the gene matches: 5. Germline V gives CDR1 MDHEN, CDR2 SYDVKM. The CDR3 has 15 residues. The DNA of the CDR3 is TGTGCCAGCAGTTTTGGACAGGAGCTCTCCTACGAGCAGTACTTC. Translating gives CASSFGQELSYEQYF. Drawing the rest from reference TRBV28 and TRBJ2-7, the complete variable domain is DVKVTQSSRYLVKRTGEKVFLECVQDMDHENMFWYRQDPGLGLRLIYFSYDVKMKEKGDIPEGYSVSREKKERFSLILESASTNQTSMYLCASSFGQELSYEQYFGPGTRLTVT.

This chain joins TRBV12-3 or TRBV12-4 and TRBJ2-2; possibly TRBD1 for D (5 bases). V was shortened by 10 bases and J by 5 bases, with 14 bases between the two germline ends. This CDR3 contains 13 residues. CDR3 bases: TGTGCCAACACTCTTCAGGGTACCGGGGAGCTGTTTTTT. Amino acid sequence: CANTLQGTGELFF.

The genes are TRBV29-1 and TRBJ2-1; 7 bases agree with TRBD1. The germline V gene has CDR1 SQVTM and CDR2 ANQGSEA. This CDR3 contains 14 residues. The ends lost 4 bases at V and 9 bases at J; junction bases unmatched: 12. CDR3 protein: CSVVAFDRDGEQFF. The CDR3 bases are TGCAGCGTTGTCGCTTTTGACAGGGACGGTGAGCAGTTCTTC.

This chain links TRBV28 with TRBJ2-3; 8 positions agree with TRBD2. The germline CDR1 and CDR2 sequences are MDHEN and SYDVKM. There are 12 residues in the CDR3. The V segment lost 10 bases and the J segment 4 bases; nucleotides outside the gene matches: 4. The DNA of the CDR3 is TGTGCCACCGCGGGGGGTGCAGATACGCAGTATTTT. Its translation is CATAGGADTQYF.

This clonotype was seen a few times. The J gene is TRBJ2-7, the V gene TRBV7-6, with no clear D. This CDR3 comprises 17 residues. Germline-derived CDR1 and CDR2 are SGHVS and FNYEAQ. Trimming removed 2 bases at V and 5 bases at J, with 22 bases between. CDR3 protein: CASSLSPASRQRNEQYF. The DNA of the CDR3 is TGTGCCAGCAGCTTAAGCCCGGCTAGTCGTCAGCGTAACGAGCAGTACTTC. The variable domain in full, with the rest retrieved from reference TRBV7-6 and TRBJ2-7, is GAGVSQSPRYKVTKRGQDVALRCDPISGHVSLYWYRQALGQGPEFLTYFNYEAQQDKSGLPNDRFSAERPEGSISTLTIQRTEQRDSAMYRCASSLSPASRQRNEQYFGPGTRLTVT.

This clonotype appeared once. Because the CDR3 is missing its conserved closing phenylalanine or tryptophan, this is likely a read error. The chain recombines TRBV7-2 with TRBJ2-4; possible D gene TRBD1, 6 bases. The CDR3 runs 17 residues. The V and J ends lost 3 bases and 1 base respectively, with 16 bases between them. CDR1 SGHTA and CDR2 FQGNSA come from the germline V gene. CDR3 residues: CASSFTGKGPAKNIQYI. The DNA of the CDR3 is TGTGCCAGCAGCTTCACAGGGAAGGGGCCCGCCAAAAACATTCAGTACATC.

This clonotype occurred a few times. This chain connects TRBV18 to TRBJ2-1, with 8 bases identical to TRBD2. This CDR3 has 14 amino acids. With 3 bases clipped from V and 6 bases from J, the junction kept 4 bases outside the gene matches. Germline CDR1 reads KGHSH; CDR2 reads LQKENI. CDR3 in DNA: TGTGCCAGCTCACCGGGGCGGGAGGCCAATGAGCAGTTCTTC. Translated: CASSPGREANEQFF.

This clonotype was recorded a few times. This chain connects TRBV30 to TRBJ2-2; the D gene is possibly TRBD1 (6 bases). CDR1 is GTSNPN, CDR2 SVGIG, per germline (reference sequence). The CDR3 extends over 12 amino acids. Trimming left V 3 bases short and J 6 bases short, with 8 bases between. CDR3 amino acids: CAWRQGPGELFF. For the CDR3, the DNA is TGTGCCTGGAGACAGGGTCCCGGGGAGCTGTTTTTT. Based on the CDR3 plus reference TRBV30 and TRBJ2-2, the full variable domain is SQTIHQWPATLVQPVGSPLSLECTVEGTSNPNLYWYRQAAGRGLQLLFYSVGIGQISSEVPQNLSASRPQDRQFILSSKKLLLSDSGFYLCAWRQGPGELFFGEGSRLTVL.

This clonotype was found a few times. The gene calls are TRBV5-1 and TRBJ2-2; TRBD2 matches at 10 bases. Germline V CDR1 and CDR2: SGHRS, YFSETQ. V shed 4 bases, J shed 6 bases, and the junction held 6 bases outside the gene matches. The CDR3 spans 15 residues. CDR3 residues: CASSIPGTSAGELFF. DNA for the CDR3: TGCGCCAGCAGCATTCCCGGGACTAGCGCCGGGGAGCTGTTTTTT.

In this sample, this clonotype turned up a few times. V is TRBV24-1 and J is TRBJ2-3; tentative D call: TRBD2 (6 bases). Germline V gives CDR1 KGHDR, CDR2 SFDVKD. The CDR3 is 15 residues long. V lost 4 bases to trimming and J lost 2 bases, with 12 bases between them. The CDR3 DNA follows: TGTGCCACCAGTGAGAACGGGGGATCCACAGATACGCAGTATTTT. Translated, it gives CATSENGGSTDTQYF.

This clonotype occurred a few times. This CDR3 reads CAISGGAGNQPQHF. The CDR3 DNA is TGTGCCATCAGTGGGGGTGCCGGCAATCAGCCCCAGCATTTT. The genes are TRBV10-3 and TRBJ1-5; D unresolved. This CDR3 region has 14 residues. The germline V gene encodes CDR1 ENHRY and CDR2 SYGVKD. V lost 4 bases and J lost 2, with 9 bases in between.